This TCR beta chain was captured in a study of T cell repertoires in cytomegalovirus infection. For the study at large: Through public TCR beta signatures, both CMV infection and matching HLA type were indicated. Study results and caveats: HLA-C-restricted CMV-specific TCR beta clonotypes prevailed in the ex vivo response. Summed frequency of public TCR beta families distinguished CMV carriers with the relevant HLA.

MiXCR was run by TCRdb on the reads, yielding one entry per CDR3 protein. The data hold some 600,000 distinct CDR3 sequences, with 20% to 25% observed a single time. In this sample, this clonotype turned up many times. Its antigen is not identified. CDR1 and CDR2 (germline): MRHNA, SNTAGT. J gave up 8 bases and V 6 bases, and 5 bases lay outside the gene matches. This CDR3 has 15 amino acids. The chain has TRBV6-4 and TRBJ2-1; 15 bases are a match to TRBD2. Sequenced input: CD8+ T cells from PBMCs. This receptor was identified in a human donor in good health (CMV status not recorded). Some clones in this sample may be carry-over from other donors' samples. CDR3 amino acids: CASSMGTSGGHEQFF. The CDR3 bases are TGTGCCAGCAGCATGGGGACTAGCGGGGGGCATGAGCAGTTCTTC.